What follows are 2 T cell receptor beta chains derived from one specimen sequenced in a study of blood T cell repertoires in COVID-19. The table came from immunoSEQ multiplex PCR; TCRdb's copy has only in-frame clones and leaves some out. The data show about 40,000 clones, about nine tenths seen once. The sequencing input was peripheral blood. These receptors came from a woman older than 75 with active COVID-19.

The chain carries TRBV6-1 and TRBJ1-3; tentative D call: TRBD1 (5 bases). The germline V and J ends were trimmed by 0 bases and 3 bases, with 12 bases remaining between them. The CDR3 is 16 residues long. Germline V gene data show CDR1 as MNHNS and CDR2 as SASEGT. The CDR3 nucleotides read TGTGCCAGCAGTGAAGCGCCGCAGGGTCTTGGAAACACCATATATTTT. Translation: CASSEAPQGLGNTIYF.

The rearrangement uses TRBV27 and TRBJ2-5; 9 positions agree with TRBD1. The V gene's germline CDR1 is MNHEY and CDR2 SMNVEV (reference sequence). This CDR3 is built from 14 residues. V was clipped by 5 bases and J by 4 bases; unmatched bases: 5. This chain's CDR3 is CASSPHRGPETQYF. The CDR3 bases are TGTGCCAGCAGTCCCCACAGGGGGCCAGAGACCCAGTACTTC.